These 21 T cell receptor beta chains came from one sample sequenced in a study of T-cell memory formation after mild COVID-19. TCRdb re-derived calls from the 5' RACE reads in MiXCR, one entry per CDR3 protein. The repertoire includes about 360,000 distinct CDR3 sequences, roughly an eighth of them detected once, and roughly 22% sits in the top ten. The specimen was PBMCs or a T cell subset sorted from them (not recorded which). These TCRs come from a man younger than 30 who had mild COVID-19 (a few samples of this study predate the infection). Cell type and time point are not known.

There are a few counts of this clonotype. The gene calls are TRBV29-1 and TRBJ2-3; TRBD2 might be the D (5 bases). With 4 bases removed from V and 2 bases from J, the gap between germline ends came to 16 bases. The germline V gene encodes CDR1 SQVTM and CDR2 ANQGSEA. The CDR3 runs to 15 residues. CDR3 sequence: CSVGPTGINTDTQYF. DNA for the CDR3: TGCAGCGTTGGACCGACGGGGATAAACACAGATACGCAGTATTTT.

The chain is built from TRBV6-2 or TRBV6-3 and TRBJ2-7, with TRBD1 as a possible D gene (6 bases). Germline CDR1 and CDR2: MNHEY and SVGEGT. V lost 6 bases to trimming and J lost 3 bases, with 12 bases between them. This CDR3 contains 13 residues. CDR3 DNA: TGTGCCAGCAGCCTAGGGGGATACTACGAGCAGTACGTC. It yields the protein CASSLGGYYEQYV.

The chain uses TRBV11-3 and TRBJ2-1; D may be TRBD2 (5 bases). Trimming took 3 bases from V and 9 from J, leaving 12 bases between them. Germline V CDR1 and CDR2: SGHNT, YENEEA. The CDR3 is made up of 13 amino acids. CDR3 DNA: TGTGCCAGCAGCTTCCACCGGGCGGGTGAGCAGTTCTTC. Protein product: CASSFHRAGEQFF.

This clonotype came up a few times. This chain links TRBV12-3 or TRBV12-4 with TRBJ2-3; 11 nucleotides align to TRBD2. This CDR3 has 13 residues. The trim removed 7 bases at V and 5 bases at J, leaving 2 bases unmatched. CDR3 DNA: TGTGCCAGCACTAGCGGGGGGAGAGATACGCAGTATTTT. As protein: CASTSGGRDTQYF.

This clonotype has ten or more counts. This chain connects TRBV6-2 or TRBV6-3 to TRBJ2-7; D is ambiguous. The CDR3 consists of 12 residues. Trimming shortened V by 5 bases and J by 1 base, and 6 bases separated the two germline ends. CDR1 and CDR2 from the germline V gene are MNHEY and SVGEGT. The DNA for the CDR3 is TGTGCCAGCAGTGAAAGTTCCTACGAGCAGTACTTC. Its translation is CASSESSYEQYF.

The sample holds many counts of this clonotype. This sequence joins TRBV6-2 or TRBV6-3 and TRBJ1-1, with D unclear. This CDR3 region has 15 residues. V was pared by 4 bases and J by 0 bases, with 12 bases between. CDR1 is MNHEY, CDR2 SVGEGT, per germline. This CDR3 reads CASSSRILMNTEAFF. CDR3 nucleotide sequence: TGTGCCAGCAGTTCGAGGATACTCATGAACACTGAAGCTTTCTTT.

The chain joins TRBV6-5 to TRBJ2-1; D gene unclear. V was clipped by 4 bases and J by 8 bases, with 12 bases between them. This CDR3 region has 13 residues. The germline V gene has CDR1 MNHEY and CDR2 SVGAGI. The CDR3, as DNA: TGTGCCAGCAGTTGGCCGACACTGGATGAGCAGTTCTTC. This encodes CASSWPTLDEQFF.

This sequence joins TRBV7-2 and TRBJ2-7; D not resolved. Germline CDR1 SGHTA, CDR2 FQGNSA. The CDR3 has 14 residues. Trimming shortened V by 4 bases and J by 7 bases, and 17 bases separated the two germline ends. The CDR3 is CASSSAPGPREQYV. Here the CDR3 DNA reads TGTGCCAGCAGCTCAGCTCCCGGCCCACGGGAGCAGTACGTC.

This clonotype was recorded once. The J gene is TRBJ1-5, the V gene TRBV24-1; tentatively, D is TRBD1 (5 bases). CDR1 KGHDR and CDR2 SFDVKD come from the germline V gene. The CDR3 loop spans 12 amino acids. V shed 3 bases and J shed 11 bases, with 10 bases lying between them. The DNA for the CDR3 is TGTGCCACCAGTGATCCTCAGGGAACCCAGCATTTT. This sequence encodes CATSDPQGTQHF.

This clonotype was picked up a small number of times. DNA for the CDR3: TGTGCCAGCAGCCCAACCCCGGGCCCGCCGTTAGAGACCCAGTACTTC. Protein product: CASSPTPGPPLETQYF. This chain connects TRBV7-6 to TRBJ2-5; D gene uncertain. Germline loops: CDR1 SGHVS, CDR2 FNYEAQ. V was shortened by 5 bases and J by 4 bases, with 20 bases between the two germline ends. The CDR3 runs to 16 residues.

This clonotype occurred a few times. The rearrangement uses TRBV9 and TRBJ2-3; D is unclear. V was cut by 4 bases and J by 1 base, with 10 bases left in between. Germline loops: CDR1 SGDLS, CDR2 YYNGEE. This CDR3 has 14 residues. CDR3: CASSPDSGTDTQYF. CDR3 sequence (DNA): TGTGCCAGCAGCCCAGATTCGGGCACAGATACGCAGTATTTT.

This clonotype was seen more than once but under ten times. The rearrangement uses TRBV7-9 and TRBJ1-1, with TRBD1 identical over 10 bases. Germline lookup yields CDR1 SEHNR and CDR2 FQNEAQ (reference sequence). The junction had 3 bases not matched to a gene; V was cut back by 5 bases and J by 0 bases. The CDR3 has 15 amino acids. The CDR3 DNA reads as TGTGCCAGCAGCCAGGGACAGGGGATGAACACTGAAGCTTTCTTT. Encoded protein: CASSQGQGMNTEAFF.

The rearrangement links TRBV6-5 to TRBJ2-3; D may be TRBD1 (5 bases). This CDR3 region has 16 residues. CDR1 MNHEY and CDR2 SVGAGI come from the germline V gene. Between the trimmed V and J ends, which lost 2 bases and 1 base, there was a span of 13 bases. This CDR3 is CASSYGQGQGTDTQYF. The CDR3 nucleotides are TGTGCCAGCAGTTACGGGCAGGGCCAAGGCACAGATACGCAGTATTTT.

This clonotype was picked up a small number of times. This chain connects TRBV5-1 to TRBJ2-2, with D tentatively TRBD1 (5 bases). The V gene lost 0 bases and the J gene lost 6 bases, with 6 bases spanning the gap. This CDR3 spans 13 amino acids. Looked up from germline, CDR1 is SGHRS and CDR2 is YFSETQ. Here the CDR3 reads CASSLEGAGELFF. DNA for the CDR3: TGCGCCAGCAGCTTGGAAGGGGCCGGGGAGCTGTTTTTT.

The table lists this clonotype with a few counts. The chain links TRBV4-1 to TRBJ2-2, with 7 bases fitting TRBD2. From germline, CDR1 is MGHRA and CDR2 YSYEKL. The ends lost 2 bases at V and 7 bases at J; junction bases unmatched: 16. The CDR3 extends over 18 amino acids. The CDR3 region has the DNA TGCGCCAGCAGCCAATCCCTCTGGGGGGAGGGATCTTTCGGGGAGCTGTTTTTT. It codes for CASSQSLWGEGSFGELFF.

V usage is TRBV10-2 and J usage is TRBJ2-3, with 11 positions matching TRBD2. With 6 bases clipped from V and 4 bases from J, the junction kept 9 bases outside the gene matches. Germline-derived CDR1 and CDR2 are WSHSY and SAAADI. This CDR3 has 16 amino acids. The CDR3 nucleotides read TGCGCCAGCAGCCTAGCGGGGGGCCATTCCCCAGATACGCAGTATTTT. This encodes CASSLAGGHSPDTQYF.

This clonotype was observed at least ten times. The chain combines TRBV7-3 with TRBJ1-1, with D perhaps TRBD1 (5 bases). Per germline, CDR1 SGHTA and CDR2 FQGTGA. The germline V and J ends were trimmed by 2 bases and 5 bases, with 18 bases remaining between them. This CDR3 comprises 16 residues. CDR3 coding DNA: TGTGCCAGCAGCTTAGATGGTCTCAGGGATCGTACTGAAGCTTTCTTT. Protein product: CASSLDGLRDRTEAFF.

This rearrangement joins TRBV28 to TRBJ2-3; D is unclear. The CDR3 sequence is 14 residues long. The ends were cut back, 5 bases at V and 2 bases at J, with 11 bases in the middle. Germline-derived CDR1 and CDR2 are MDHEN and SYDVKM. CDR3: CASSNPTITDTQYF. For the CDR3, the DNA is TGTGCCAGCAGTAATCCGACCATCACAGATACGCAGTATTTT.

This clonotype showed up many times. The chain has TRBV7-9 and TRBJ2-3; 8 nucleotides agree with TRBD2. The CDR3 runs 16 residues. Germline values: CDR1 SEHNR, CDR2 FQNEAQ (reference sequence). V shed 0 bases, J shed 5 bases, and the junction held 7 bases outside the gene matches. The CDR3 sequence is CASSLAGRGGQDTQYF. The CDR3 nucleotides read TGTGCCAGCAGCTTAGCGGGACGGGGGGGCCAAGATACGCAGTATTTT.

This sequence joins TRBV10-3 and TRBJ1-2; D remains ambiguous. V was trimmed by 3 bases and J by 5 bases, leaving 19 bases between them. Germline-derived CDR1 and CDR2 are ENHRY and SYGVKD. This CDR3 comprises 16 residues. CDR3 region: CAISEGPSFSGYGYTF. Here the CDR3 DNA reads TGTGCCATCAGTGAAGGCCCCAGCTTCTCGGGGTATGGCTACACCTTC.

J is TRBJ2-5 and V is TRBV5-6; TRBD2 matches 13 bases. The V gene end was trimmed by 4 bases and the J gene end by 6 bases; junction bases not matched to a gene: 6. The germline V gene has CDR1 SGHDT and CDR2 YYEEEE. CDR3 length: 15 amino acids. CDR3: CASSKRLAGGKTQYF. DNA for the CDR3: TGTGCCAGCAGCAAACGACTAGCGGGGGGTAAGACCCAGTACTTC.